Sequencing of this T cell receptor (beta chain) was carried out in a study of identical twins (dated by TCRdb to between 2015 and 2016). For the wider study: To test whether fetal clonotypes persist, the study used deep sequencing on TCR alpha and beta repertoires from monozygotic twins, unrelated adults of various ages, and cord blood. To rule out contamination, replicate twin experiments were performed at different times with different library preparation protocols.

Library prep was done by 5' RACE. The sequencer was an Illumina HiSeq 2000. A universal primer binding site was introduced by template switching, and a unique molecular identifier was present in the final cDNA, enabling accurate counting of TCR cDNA molecules. First-strand cDNA for TCR alpha and beta chains was synthesized from specific primers in the conserved constant-segment region. To control for contamination, every cDNA library was double barcoded, receiving both a SMART-Mk sample barcode and Illumina barcodes. Two successive PCR steps introduced TruSeq adapter sequences along with Illumina sample barcodes. The TCR alpha and beta cDNA libraries were sequenced on the Illumina HiSeq platform using custom primers. The authors' analysis ran thus. MiGEC processed the raw reads to extract unique molecular identifiers, while MiXCR was used to determine the CDR3 positions. For each individual, recombination models were inferred using an EM algorithm with the repgenHMM and IGoR tools. The tcR package in R was used for shared clonotype analysis, with sharing normalized by the product of cloneset sizes. To study raw recombination without the effects of thymic and clonal selection, out-of-frame nonproductive sequences were analyzed. The public reads were run again by TCRdb, first through fastp at Q25 and then through MiXCR, and only productive beta chains were kept. Each CDR3 protein appears once, grouped with its most common genes and DNA. The V and J calls were determined by TCRdb, not by the authors. The sample table contains about 200,000 distinct CDR3 sequences; only one count was recorded for roughly 7.1% of them. In total, the top ten clones hold roughly 14% of the sample.

The paper's findings and limits, for the study overall: Zero-insertion analyses could be partly confounded by invariant T cells such as MAIT and iNKT, though diverse VJ usage argued against such confounding for most clonotypes. Out-of-frame TCR alpha sharing in monozygotic twins was systematically underestimated by recombination models, whereas sharing between unrelated individuals was in agreement with the recombination models. Compared with coincidental sharing between unrelated individuals, an excess of low generation-probability sequences was observed among out-of-frame TCR alpha sequences shared between twins. In beta out-of-frame sequences, excess twin sharing was weaker, because having fewer shared sequences lowered the signal-to-noise ratio. Abundant cord blood beta clonotypes had fewer insertions, young adult naive repertoires showed a similar but weaker trend, and memory repertoires showed no such trend. Conclusions relied on cross-sectional statistical analysis, since the same donors could not be followed over many years.

Every donor in the study was a healthy Caucasian. Three pairs of female monozygotic twins, all aged 18 to 29 years, made up the twin cohort. Positive isolation kits from Invitrogen were used to isolate CD4+ and CD8+ T cell populations. There are a few counts of this clonotype. There is no known antigen for this receptor. No much larger clone exists at a distance of one base, and base qualities are not known. In addition, the sample was reused for a study of T cells expressing NK-cell markers. The second study, in turn, reports: TCR beta-chain repertoires were profiled in sorted CD3+CD56+NKG2C+, CD3+CD56+NKG2C- and CD3+CD56-NKG2C+ T-cell subsets from eight donors. Among the eight sequenced donors, only one was HCMV-seronegative, while the other seven were HCMV-seropositive. In several experiments an anti-gammadeltaTCR antibody was added to restrict sorting to alphabetaTCR-expressing T cells. In five to seven donors, the dominant CD3+CD56+NKG2C+ clonotypes were found to rank among the top 10 CD8+ clonotypes and to make up roughly 1.0-7.5% of CD8+ T cells. Those dominant clonotypes were again the most abundant among CD3+CD56-NKG2C+ cells in four donors, at about 25-60.1%. It remained unclear whether the expanded NKG2C-expressing T cell clones were specific for HCMV antigens. The eight sequenced donors were randomly selected healthy volunteers, three men and five women. HCMV-specific IgG was detected in serum with a commercial ELISA kit to determine HCMV serostatus. MIGEC was used to demultiplex reads and group the reads by UMI, and MiTCR was used to assemble and quantify clonotypes. To remove erroneous sequences, TCR cDNA sequences were retained only when supported by two or more reads. The tcR package was used for downstream repertoire analysis, and clonotypes were matched across fractions by CDR3 nucleotide sequence plus V segment. VDJmatch was used to annotate antigen specificity against VDJdb, with one amino acid substitution in CDR3 permitted.

The source material was CD8+ T cells sorted from blood. The TCR originated in a young woman in good health.

The CDR3 reads CASSDPGLHPKQYF. The DNA is TGTGCCAGCAGTGATCCCGGGCTCCACCCAAAGCAGTACTTC. The V and J genes are TRBV6-1 and TRBJ2-7; the D gene remains uncertain. V loses 3 bases, J loses 8 bases, and the germline ends lie 17 bases apart. As encoded in the germline V gene, CDR1 is MNHNS while CDR2 is SASEGT. The CDR3 sequence holds 14 residues, the cysteine and phenylalanine included. Only the CDR3 portion is preserved as DNA: 42 bases, with reading frame beginning at the first base.